A selection of T cell receptor beta chains follows, all from one sample in a study of PD-1 blockade in classical Hodgkin lymphoma. TCRdb's copy holds only in-frame clones and misses some; the assay was immunoSEQ multiplex PCR. The sample carries 90,000 to 100,000 clones, around 90% recorded once. Specimen: peripheral blood mononuclear cells (PBMCs), collected at baseline. The source is a human donor with classical Hodgkin lymphoma. Both conserved end residues are part of each CDR3. Fields, in order: clone size, V gene, J gene, D gene, CDR3 DNA, CDR3 protein. D genes are given only for firm matches. A row's size may be missing; if present it is once, few, many or a size class.

>.|TRBV11-2|TRBJ2-7|.
TGTGCCAGCAGCTTAGTAAGGCGCGAGCAGTACTTC
CASSLVRREQYF
>.|TRBV30|TRBJ1-2|.
TGTGCCTGGATGGCGTCGACCTACGGGGGCTACACCTTC
CAWMASTYGGYTF
>few|TRBV18|TRBJ2-7|.
TGTGCCAGCTCACCGCTTCAGGGCCCTAACACCTACGAGCAGTACTTC
CASSPLQGPNTYEQYF
>.|TRBV6-5|TRBJ1-2|TRBD1
TGTGCCAGCAGTTACCTCGGACAGGTTAACTATGGCTACACCTTC
CASSYLGQVNYGYTF
>.|TRBV28|TRBJ1-2|.
TGTGCCAGCAGGCCCAGGGCTGGCGGCTACACCTTC
CASRPRAGGYTF
>.|TRBV5-1|TRBJ2-7|.
TGCGCCAGCAGCTTGGTAGAGGGGTTGACCTACGAGCAGTACTTC
CASSLVEGLTYEQYF
>few|TRBV30|TRBJ1-1|.
TGTGCCTGGAACAGACGTATGAACACTGAAGCTTTCTTT
CAWNRRMNTEAFF
>.|TRBV7-8|TRBJ2-7|TRBD1
TGTGCCAGCAGCTTAGCGGGACAGGGGTGGGGGACCCTTTACGAGCAGTACTTC
CASSLAGQGWGTLYEQYF
>.|TRBV5-4|TRBJ2-7|TRBD1
TGTGCCAGCAGCTTGCGACAGGGCCTCTACGAGCAGTACTTC
CASSLRQGLYEQYF
>.|TRBV7-8|TRBJ2-5|.
TGTGCCAGCTGTACAAGAGAGTCCCAAGAGACCCAGTACTTC
CASCTRESQETQYF
>.|TRBV12-5|TRBJ1-2|.
TGTGCTAGTGGGTACGGGATTTCAAATGGCTACACCTTC
CASGYGISNGYTF
>.|TRBV13|TRBJ2-7|.
TGTGCCAGCAGCTTCGGGGGCTACGAGCAGTACTTC
CASSFGGYEQYF
>.|TRBV7-9|TRBJ2-1|TRBD2
TGTGCCAGCAGCGACCGACTAGCGGGAGCCCCGGGTGAGCAGTTCTTC
CASSDRLAGAPGEQFF
>.|TRBV20-1|TRBJ1-1|.
TGCAGTGCTAGCGAGGTCTCTGAAGCTTTCTTT
CSASEVSEAFF
>few|TRBV19|TRBJ1-5|TRBD1
TGTGCCAGTAGTACCTGGGACAGTCGAGCGCCTGTCGGGTTT
CASSTWDSRAPVGF
>.|TRBV5-4|TRBJ2-3|TRBD2
TGTGCCAGCAGCTTGGCTAGCGGGATCACAGATACGCAGTATTTT
CASSLASGITDTQYF
>.|TRBV5-1|TRBJ1-2|.
TGCGCCAGCAGCTTGGAAGGGGACCCCACTGGCTACACCTTC
CASSLEGDPTGYTF
>.|TRBV28|TRBJ2-7|TRBD1
TGTGCCAGCAGTTTATGGACAGGGACCTACGAGCAGTACTTC
CASSLWTGTYEQYF
>.|TRBV27|TRBJ1-2|.
TGTGCCAGCAGGGAACAGGGCACCAACTATGGCTACACCTTC
CASREQGTNYGYTF
>.|TRBV9|TRBJ1-1|.
TGTGCCAGCAGGGCCTTGAACACTGAAGCTTTCTTT
CASRALNTEAFF
>.|TRBV27|TRBJ1-1|.
TGTGCCAGCAGTTTGGGAATGAACACTGAAGCTTTCTTT
CASSLGMNTEAFF
>.|TRBV5-4|TRBJ1-1|.
TGTGCCAGCAGCCCAAGGACAGTGAACACTGAAGCTTTCTTT
CASSPRTVNTEAFF
>.|TRBV7-6|TRBJ2-3|TRBD2
TGTGCCAGCAGCTTTATGGGACTAGCGGGGTCTTCTGTTACGCAGTATTTT
CASSFMGLAGSSVTQYF
>.|TRBV15|TRBJ2-7|.
TGTGCCACCAGCAGGGGTTACGAGCAGTACTTC
CATSRGYEQYF
>.|TRBV30|TRBJ1-2|TRBD1
TGTGCCTGGGGACAGGGACAAGGAGGCTACACCTTC
CAWGQGQGGYTF
>.|TRBV5-6|TRBJ2-7|.
TGTGCCAGCAGCTTGGGTGAGTTACGGTTGAGCTCCTACGAGCAGTACTTC
CASSLGELRLSSYEQYF
>.|TRBV30|TRBJ2-1|.
TGTGCCTGGAAAACATGGCGGCTCAGCTCCTACAATGAGCAGTTCTTC
CAWKTWRLSSYNEQFF